Here is one T cell receptor (beta chain) with its context. The data originate from a study of blood T cell repertoires in COVID-19. The CDR3 is 13 amino acids. The junction had 8 bases not matched to a gene; V was cut back by 10 bases and J by 5 bases. TCRdb's copy holds only in-frame clones and misses some; the assay was immunoSEQ multiplex PCR. The table lists 15,000 to 20,000 clones, approximately 89% of them singletons. The chain joins TRBV12-3 or TRBV12-4 to TRBJ2-3; TRBD2 aligns across 8 bases. The sequence derives from a woman aged 25 to 45 who had recovered from COVID-19. What was sequenced was PBMCs or T cells enriched from blood (not recorded which). For the CDR3, the DNA is TGTGCCACCGGCGGGGGGCCAGTAGATACGCAGTATTTT. This codes for CATGGGPVDTQYF.